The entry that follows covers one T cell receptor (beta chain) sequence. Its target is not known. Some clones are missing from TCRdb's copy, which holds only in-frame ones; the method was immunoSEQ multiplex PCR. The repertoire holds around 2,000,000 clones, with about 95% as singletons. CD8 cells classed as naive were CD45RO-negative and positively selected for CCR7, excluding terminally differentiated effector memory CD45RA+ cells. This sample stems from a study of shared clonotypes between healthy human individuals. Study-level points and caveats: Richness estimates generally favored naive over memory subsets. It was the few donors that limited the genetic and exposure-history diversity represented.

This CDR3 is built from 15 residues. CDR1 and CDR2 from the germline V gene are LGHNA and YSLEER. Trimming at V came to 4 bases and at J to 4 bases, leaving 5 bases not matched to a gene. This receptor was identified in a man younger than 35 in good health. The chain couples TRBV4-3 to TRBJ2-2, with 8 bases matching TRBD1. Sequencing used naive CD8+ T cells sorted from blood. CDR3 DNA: TGCGCCAGCAGCCCCGGGACAGGAGCCACCGGGGAGCTGTTTTTT. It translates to CASSPGTGATGELFF.